This T cell receptor (beta chain) was recovered during a study of technical replicates of blood from a few donors. Profiled with immunoSEQ multiplex PCR; TCRdb holds only in-frame clones, not every one. This sample has some 87,000 clones, with around 92% found just once. The CDR3 extends over 17 amino acids. V trimming: 2 bases; J trimming: 3 bases; junction bases outside the gene matches: 12. Germline lookup yields CDR1 KGHSH and CDR2 LQKENI. The chain has TRBV18 and TRBJ2-7; 8 bases line up with TRBD2. The sample taken for sequencing was T cells isolated from PBMCs. The source of this sequence is a human donor in good health. The CDR3 loop reads CASSPRGGSGSSYEQYF. The CDR3 DNA sequence: TGTGCCAGCTCACCAAGGGGGGGGAGCGGGAGTAGCTACGAGCAGTACTTC. Complete variable domain (other parts from reference TRBV18 and TRBJ2-7): NAGVMQNPRHLVRRRGQEARLRCSPMKGHSHVYWYRQLPEEGLKFMVYLQKENIIDESGMPKERFSAEFPKEGPSILRIQQVVRGDSAAYFCASSPRGGSGSSYEQYFGPGTRLTVT.